A single sample is the source of the 2 T cell receptor beta chains below, sequenced in a study of chemoradiotherapy in HPV16-positive cancers. Some clones are missing from TCRdb's copy, which holds only in-frame ones; the method was immunoSEQ multiplex PCR. Of roughly 14,000 clones listed, approximately 90% are singletons. Here the sequenced sample was blood, taken from a patient who underwent chemoradiotherapy. Every receptor here comes from a human donor with HPV-associated anogenital cancer.

J is TRBJ1-2 and V is TRBV5-6; possible D gene TRBD1, 6 bases. Between the trimmed V and J ends, which lost 0 bases and 2 bases, there was a span of 11 bases. The length of the CDR3 is 15 residues. Germline V gene lookup returns CDR1 SGHDT and CDR2 YYEEEE. CDR3 in DNA: TGTGCCAGCAGCTTGGGGCAGGGGAACAACTATGGCTACACCTTC. Protein sequence: CASSLGQGNNYGYTF.

The chain joins TRBV6-5 to TRBJ2-3; perhaps TRBD1 as D (5 bases). V was clipped by 2 bases and J by 0 bases, with 6 bases between them. Per the germline V gene, CDR1 is MNHEY and CDR2 is SVGAGI. The CDR3 runs 14 residues. The CDR3 loop is CASSYGASTDTQYF. The CDR3 coding sequence is TGTGCCAGCAGTTACGGGGCCAGCACAGATACGCAGTATTTT.